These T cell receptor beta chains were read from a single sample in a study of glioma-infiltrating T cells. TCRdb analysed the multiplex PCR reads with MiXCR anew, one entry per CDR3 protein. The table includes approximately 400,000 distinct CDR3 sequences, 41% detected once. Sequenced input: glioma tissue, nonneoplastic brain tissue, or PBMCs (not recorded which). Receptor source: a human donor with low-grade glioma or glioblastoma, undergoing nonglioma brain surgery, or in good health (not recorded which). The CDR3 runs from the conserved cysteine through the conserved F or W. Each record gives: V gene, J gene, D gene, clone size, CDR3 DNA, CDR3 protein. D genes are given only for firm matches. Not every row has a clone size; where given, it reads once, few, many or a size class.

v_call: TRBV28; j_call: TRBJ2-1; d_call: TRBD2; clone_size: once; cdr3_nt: TGTGCCAGCAGTTTAATTTCACTAGCGGGTGAGCAGTTCTTC; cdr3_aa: CASSLISLAGEQFF
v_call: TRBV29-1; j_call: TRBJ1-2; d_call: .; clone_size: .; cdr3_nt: TGCAGCGTTGCGTTCTCGGGCTATGGCTACACCTTC; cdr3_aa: CSVAFSGYGYTF
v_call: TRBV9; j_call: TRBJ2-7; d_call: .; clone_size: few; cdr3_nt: TGTGCCAGCAGCTCGCAGGCGCTAGCAGGCGAGCAGTACTTC; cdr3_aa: CASSSQALAGEQYF
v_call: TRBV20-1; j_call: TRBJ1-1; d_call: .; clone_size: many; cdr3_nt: TGCAGTGCCCCACCAATCTTGGGAATCACTGAAGCTTTCTTT; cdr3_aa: CSAPPILGITEAFF
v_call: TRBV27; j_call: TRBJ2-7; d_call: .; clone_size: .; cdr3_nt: TGTGCCAGCAGTTTATCGTCCTTCGGCTCCTACAATGAGCAGTACTTC; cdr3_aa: CASSLSSFGSYNEQYF
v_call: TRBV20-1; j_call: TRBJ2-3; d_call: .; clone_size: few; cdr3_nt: TGCAGTGCTCGGGCAGACGATATCGGGACAGATACGCAGTATTTT; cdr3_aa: CSARADDIGTDTQYF
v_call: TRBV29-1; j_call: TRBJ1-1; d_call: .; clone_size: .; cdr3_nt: TGCAGCGTTGGGGGCCAGCTGAACACTGAAGCTTTCTTT; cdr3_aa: CSVGGQLNTEAFF
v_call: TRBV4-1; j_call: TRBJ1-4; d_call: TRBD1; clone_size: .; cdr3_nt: TGCGCCAGCAGCCTCCAACAGGGGGCGTCTGAAAAACTGTTTTTT; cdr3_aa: CASSLQQGASEKLFF
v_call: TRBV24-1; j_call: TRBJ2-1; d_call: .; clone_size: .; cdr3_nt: TGTGCCACCAGTGATTTGGGCAGGGAACATGAGCAGTTCTTC; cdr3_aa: CATSDLGREHEQFF
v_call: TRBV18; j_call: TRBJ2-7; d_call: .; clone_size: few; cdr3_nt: TGTGCCAGCTCACCAAACTCCGACAGATATTACTACGAGCAGTACTTC; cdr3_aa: CASSPNSDRYYYEQYF
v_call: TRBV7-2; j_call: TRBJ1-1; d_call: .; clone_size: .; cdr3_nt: TGTGCCAGCAGCCAACCACTCAGGGGTCTTCTCACTGAAGCTTTCTTT; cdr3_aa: CASSQPLRGLLTEAFF
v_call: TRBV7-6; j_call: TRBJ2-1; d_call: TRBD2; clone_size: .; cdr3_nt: TGTGCCAGCAGCATTATAGCGGGAGATGAGCAGTTCTTC; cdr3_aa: CASSIIAGDEQFF
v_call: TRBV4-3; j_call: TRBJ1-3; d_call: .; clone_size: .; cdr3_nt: TGCGCCAGCAGCCAAGAGTCCAGGACTGGAAACACCATATATTTT; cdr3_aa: CASSQESRTGNTIYF
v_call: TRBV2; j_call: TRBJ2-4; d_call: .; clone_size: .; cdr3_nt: TGTGCCAGCAGCCAAGTCGTGGGGGCCAAAAACATTCAGTACTTC; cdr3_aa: CASSQVVGAKNIQYF
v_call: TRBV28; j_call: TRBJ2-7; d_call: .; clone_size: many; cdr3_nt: TGTGCCAGCAGTTTATCCGGTTTGAGCAGGGGCACCTACGAGCAGTACTTC; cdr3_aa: CASSLSGLSRGTYEQYF
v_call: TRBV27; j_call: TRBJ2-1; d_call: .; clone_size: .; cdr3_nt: TGTGCCAGCAGTTTAAGGGGGTTCAGCTCCAACAATGAGCAGTTCTTC; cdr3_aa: CASSLRGFSSNNEQFF